This T cell receptor (beta chain) was recorded in a study of PD-1 blockade in classical Hodgkin lymphoma. Notes on this clone: Its antigen is unidentified.

Each patient relapsed following autologous stem cell transplantation, and prior brentuximab vedotin exposure differed. The assay was immunoSEQ multiplex PCR, and TCRdb's table has in-frame clones only and misses some. The sample records some 95,000 clones, about 88% being singletons. The study's findings and limits: Some patients began nivolumab under 1 year after ASCT. These patients were excluded from later analyses. Newly diagnosed patients reportedly trailed healthy donors in baseline TCR diversity. Whatever underlies the repertoire differences (possibly disease activity or prior therapy) remains undefined. It was among complete responders that baseline diversity resembled that of newly diagnosed patients.

Per the germline V gene, CDR1 is SGHNT and CDR2 is YYREEE (reference sequence). The CDR3 sequence is 13 residues long. The V end lost 3 bases, the J end lost 5 bases, and 10 bases lay between the germline ends. The sequence derives from a human donor with classical Hodgkin lymphoma. The sequencing here drew on peripheral blood mononuclear cells (PBMCs), taken before the second cycle of nivolumab. The rearrangement links TRBV5-4 to TRBJ2-3, with D perhaps TRBD1 (6 bases). The CDR3 bases are TGTGCCAGCAGCTCCAAGGGGGAAGATACGCAGTATTTT. This gives the protein CASSSKGEDTQYF.